One and the same sample provided the 29 T cell receptor beta chains below, sequenced in a study of CD8 T cells in ankylosing spondylitis. One entry per CDR3 protein, called by TCRdb with MiXCR from the 5' RACE reads. The sample includes 250,000 to 350,000 distinct CDR3 sequences, less than 25% seen only once; the top ten take about 4%. Source material: blood, either unsorted or a sorted T cell fraction (not recorded which). Receptors were obtained from a female donor with ankylosing spondylitis or in good health (not recorded which).

This clonotype was detected only a few times. The J gene is TRBJ2-7, the V gene TRBV6-2 or TRBV6-3; 8 bases are shared with TRBD1. The trim removed 6 bases at V and 0 bases at J, leaving 7 bases unmatched. This CDR3 contains 15 residues. Germline V gives CDR1 MNHEY, CDR2 SVGEGT. CDR3 sequence reads: CASSPRDRLSYEQYF. The CDR3 coding sequence is TGTGCCAGCAGCCCCCGGGACAGGCTCTCCTACGAGCAGTACTTC.

This clonotype was counted ten times or more. This sequence joins TRBV10-3 and TRBJ1-2; TRBD1 might be the D (6 bases). From germline, CDR1 is ENHRY and CDR2 SYGVKD. The germline V and J ends were trimmed by 5 bases and 5 bases, with 9 bases remaining between them. This CDR3 is 12 amino acids long. As DNA, the CDR3 is TGTGCCATCAGTACAGGGAAGTATGGCTACACCTTC. Its translation: CAISTGKYGYTF.

This clonotype came up many times. This sequence joins TRBV25-1 and TRBJ1-6, with D perhaps TRBD1 (6 bases). Trimming cost V 3 bases and J 6 bases, with 6 bases left between them. The CDR3 covers 13 residues. The germline V gene has CDR1 MGHDK and CDR2 SYGVNS. The CDR3 is CASSDRGNSPLHF. The CDR3 coding sequence is TGTGCCAGCAGTGACAGGGGTAATTCACCCCTCCACTTT.

This clonotype was counted only a few times. This rearrangement joins TRBV12-3 or TRBV12-4 to TRBJ1-6, with 8 bases aligning to TRBD1. V lost 5 bases and J lost 7; bases outside the gene matches: 7. The CDR3 spans 15 residues. The CDR3 nucleotides read TGTGCCAGCAGTACGAGGACAGGGCAAAATTCACCCCTCCACTTT. Its translation: CASSTRTGQNSPLHF.

The CDR3 is CSAVPGLPQSQYF. The CDR3 DNA sequence: TGCAGTGCTGTCCCGGGACTCCCTCAGTCCCAGTACTTC. The rearrangement links TRBV20-1 to TRBJ2-5; D is perhaps TRBD2 (6 bases). This CDR3 has 13 amino acids. The V gene lost 5 bases and the J gene lost 9 bases, with 19 bases spanning the gap. CDR1 and CDR2 from the germline V gene are DFQATT and SNEGSKA (reference sequence).

The genes are TRBV6-5 and TRBJ1-4, with D unresolved. Trimming took 8 bases from V and 8 from J, leaving 12 bases between them. CDR3 length: 12 residues. CDR1 is MNHEY, CDR2 SVGAGI, per germline. CDR3 coding DNA: TGTGCCAGCGGTCCGGCCCGGGAAAAACTGTTTTTT. This codes for CASGPAREKLFF.

This clonotype turned up a few times. The rearrangement joins TRBV20-1 to TRBJ2-5, with TRBD1 as a possible D gene (6 bases). Germline CDR1 and CDR2: DFQATT and SNEGSKA (reference sequence). The CDR3 is 15 residues long. Trimming pared 4 bases from V and 4 bases from J, leaving 19 bases between. CDR3 in DNA: TGCAGTGCTATCCTCCGGGACACCATTTTAGAGACCCAGTACTTC. Protein product: CSAILRDTILETQYF.

In its sample, this clonotype was seen once. The chain carries TRBV6-5 and TRBJ2-1; D unresolved. CDR3 length: 11 amino acids. Germline CDR1 MNHEY, CDR2 SVGAGI. Trimming removed 6 bases from V and 10 bases from J, with 10 bases in between. This chain's CDR3 is CASSHGPEQFF. The CDR3 DNA is TGTGCCAGCAGCCATGGACCAGAGCAGTTCTTC.

This clonotype was found many times. The genes are TRBV29-1 and TRBJ1-2; D is possibly TRBD1 (5 bases). CDR3 length: 14 residues. CDR1 is SQVTM and CDR2 is ANQGSEA in the germline V gene. Trimming cost V 4 bases and J 4 bases, with 16 bases left between them. DNA for the CDR3: TGCAGCGTTGGTAGCCTCGGGGCAGGCTATGGCTACACCTTC. Protein product: CSVGSLGAGYGYTF.

This clonotype was observed a handful of times. The chain links TRBV5-5 to TRBJ1-2; 9 bases align to TRBD1. The length of the CDR3 is 14 residues. The J segment lost 4 bases and the V segment lost 3 bases, leaving 4 bases of the junction unmatched. Germline CDR1 and CDR2: SGHKS and YYEKEE (reference sequence). The CDR3 loop reads CASSSDRGPYGYTF. In nucleotides, the CDR3 is TGTGCCAGCAGCTCGGACAGGGGACCCTATGGCTACACCTTC.

This clonotype was seen only once. This rearrangement joins TRBV7-8 to TRBJ2-1, with D unclear. The V gene's germline CDR1 is SGHVS and CDR2 FQNEAQ. The V and J ends lost 5 bases and 6 bases respectively, with 11 bases between them. This CDR3 comprises 13 residues. The CDR3 nucleotides read TGTGCCAGCAGCCCCTGGCTCCTCAATGAGCAGTTCTTC. Its translation is CASSPWLLNEQFF. Full variable domain (outside the CDR3, taken from reference TRBV7-8 and TRBJ2-1): GAGVSQSPRYKVAKRGQDVALRCDPISGHVSLFWYQQALGQGPEFLTYFQNEAQLDKSGLPSDRFFAERPEGSVSTLKIQRTQQEDSAVYLCASSPWLLNEQFFGPGTRLTVL.

The rearrangement links TRBV15 to TRBJ2-1, with TRBD2 identical over 9 bases. Unmatched junction bases numbered 9, after V lost 1 base and J lost 8 bases. This CDR3 comprises 16 residues. Germline V CDR1 and CDR2: LNHNV, YYDKDF (reference sequence). This CDR3 is CATSRGLAVTADEQFF. CDR3 in DNA: TGTGCCACCAGCAGAGGACTAGCGGTTACTGCGGATGAGCAGTTCTTC.

This clonotype was found a few times. The chain recombines TRBV19 with TRBJ2-2, with 9 bases that match TRBD2. This CDR3 is 16 amino acids long. Per germline, CDR1 LNHDA and CDR2 SQIVND (reference sequence). After removal of 5 bases from V and 7 bases from J, the junction contained 11 bases not matched to a gene. The CDR3 coding sequence is TGTGCCAGTAGTCGTCGGGGCGGGAGGGCCGACGGGGAGCTGTTTTTT. Amino acid sequence: CASSRRGGRADGELFF. The whole variable domain, remainder taken from reference TRBV19 and TRBJ2-2, is DGGITQSPKYLFRKEGQNVTLSCEQNLNHDAMYWYRQDPGQGLRLIYYSQIVNDFQKGDIAEGYSVSREKKESFPLTVTSAQKNPTAFYLCASSRRGGRADGELFFGEGSRLTVL.

The V call is TRBV12-3 or TRBV12-4, the J call TRBJ2-5; 7 bases line up with TRBD2. The V gene end was trimmed by 6 bases and the J gene end by 4 bases; junction bases not matched to a gene: 5. This CDR3 has 13 amino acids. The CDR3 loop reads CASRGGRRETQYF. DNA of the CDR3: TGTGCCAGCAGGGGGGGGAGGAGAGAGACCCAGTACTTC.

The chain uses TRBV29-1 and TRBJ2-3; tentatively, D is TRBD1 (6 bases). CDR3 length equals 14 residues. CDR1 is SQVTM and CDR2 is ANQGSEA in the germline V gene. The V and J ends lost 4 bases and 3 bases respectively, with 14 bases between them. CDR3 DNA: TGCAGCGTTGCGGACAGACTTTTGACAGATACGCAGTATTTT. Protein sequence: CSVADRLLTDTQYF.

This CDR3 reads CASSVGVRGTDTQYF. CDR3 bases: TGCGCCAGCAGTGTTGGGGTGAGGGGCACAGATACGCAGTATTTT. This rearrangement joins TRBV4-3 to TRBJ2-3, with a tentative D call TRBD2 (5 bases). The germline gives CDR1 LGHNA, CDR2 YSLEER. Trimming left V 6 bases short and J 1 base short, with 14 bases between. This CDR3 has 15 residues.

This chain connects TRBV18 to TRBJ1-6; 9 bases line up with TRBD1. The CDR3 loop spans 15 amino acids. Germline V gene lookup returns CDR1 KGHSH and CDR2 LQKENI. The J segment lost 10 bases and the V segment lost 3 bases, leaving 7 bases of the junction unmatched. In DNA, the CDR3 is TGTGCCAGCTCACCTACGGGACAGGGAAGCTCACCCCTCCACTTT. Translation: CASSPTGQGSSPLHF.

This clonotype was detected only a few times. J is TRBJ2-1 and V is TRBV29-1; 9 positions agree with TRBD2. The CDR3 extends over 13 amino acids. Germline V gene lookup returns CDR1 SQVTM and CDR2 ANQGSEA. Trimming at V came to 8 bases and at J to 7 bases, leaving 9 bases not matched to a gene. Here the CDR3 reads CSSGTSLNNEQFF. The CDR3, as DNA: TGCAGCTCAGGGACTAGCCTAAATAATGAGCAGTTCTTC.

Many counts were recorded for this clonotype. The chain combines TRBV12-3 or TRBV12-4 with TRBJ1-3; 7 bases agree with TRBD1. The CDR3 length is 13 residues. The ends lost 6 bases at V and 7 bases at J; junction bases unmatched: 6. The CDR3 here is CASSPTGPNTIYF. CDR3 in DNA: TGTGCCAGCAGCCCGACAGGGCCGAACACCATATATTTT.

V usage is TRBV7-9 and J usage is TRBJ2-7, with 7 bases that match TRBD1. Germline V gene sequence: CDR1 SEHNR, CDR2 FQNEAQ (reference sequence). CDR3 length: 14 residues. V lost 5 bases and J lost 6; bases outside the gene matches: 10. The CDR3 spells CASSLQGNRREQYF. CDR3 bases: TGTGCCAGCAGCCTACAGGGGAATAGACGCGAGCAGTACTTC.

This clonotype turned up a few times. The V gene is TRBV29-1, the J gene TRBJ2-5, with 8 bases identical to TRBD1. The germline gives CDR1 SQVTM, CDR2 ANQGSEA. Germline trimming cut 7 bases from V and 1 base from J; bases unmatched to any gene: 5. This CDR3 is built from 13 residues. CDR3 nucleotides: TGCAGCGCTCGGACAGGGCCCCAAGAGACCCAGTACTTC. This translates into CSARTGPQETQYF.

V usage is TRBV12-3 or TRBV12-4 and J usage is TRBJ2-2; perhaps TRBD1 as D (5 bases). Trimming took off 3 bases at V and 7 bases at J, with 12 bases between the two ends. This CDR3 is 14 amino acids long. CDR3 loop: CASSFGQGYGELFF. DNA of the CDR3: TGTGCCAGCAGTTTTGGGCAGGGTTACGGGGAGCTGTTTTTT.

The chain joins TRBV20-1 to TRBJ2-5; D might be TRBD1 (6 bases). V was clipped by 7 bases and J by 7 bases, with 16 bases between them. The CDR3 length is 12 residues. The germline CDR1 and CDR2 sequences are DFQATT and SNEGSKA (reference sequence). CDR3 sequence reads: CSGSNRVGTQYF. The CDR3 DNA reads as TGCAGTGGAAGCAACAGGGTGGGGACCCAGTACTTC.

This clonotype appeared a single time. The genes are TRBV2 and TRBJ2-7; D is possibly TRBD1 (5 bases). Trimming removed 6 bases at V and 4 bases at J, with 19 bases between. CDR3 size: 15 residues. Germline lookup yields CDR1 SNHLY and CDR2 FYNNEI. The CDR3 here is CASRELRAAGYEQYF. DNA of the CDR3: TGTGCCAGCAGGGAGCTCCGTGCGGCAGGGTACGAGCAGTACTTC.

The CDR3 reads CASRTQGVYNEQFF. CDR3 nucleotide sequence: TGTGCCAGCAGAACACAGGGGGTCTACAATGAGCAGTTCTTC. The chain uses TRBV6-5 and TRBJ2-1; 8 nucleotides line up with TRBD1. The CDR3 consists of 14 residues. With V trimmed by 6 bases and J by 3 bases, 4 bases remained unmatched. Germline V lookup: CDR1 MNHEY, CDR2 SVGAGI.

CDR3 sequence (DNA): TGTGCCAGCAGACCCAAGCGGGAGGGCGTGGAGACCCAGTACTTC. Its translation is CASRPKREGVETQYF. This sequence joins TRBV2 and TRBJ2-5; TRBD2 matches 10 bases. The CDR3 contains 15 residues. J was trimmed by 5 bases and V by 6 bases; bases with no gene match: 9. Germline V CDR1 and CDR2: SNHLY, FYNNEI.

The J gene is TRBJ2-7, the V gene TRBV6-5; 10 bases agree with TRBD2. The CDR3 is 19 residues long. J lost 0 bases, V lost 1 base, and 12 bases had no gene match. In germline, CDR1 is MNHEY, CDR2 SVGAGI. CDR3 in amino acids: CASSYYDIAGGPSSYEQYF. Written as DNA, the CDR3 is TGTGCCAGCAGTTACTATGATATAGCGGGAGGCCCGAGCTCCTACGAGCAGTACTTC.

The V gene is TRBV10-2, the J gene TRBJ1-6; D is undetermined. The germline V and J ends were trimmed by 0 bases and 5 bases, with 14 bases remaining between them. Germline-derived CDR1 and CDR2 are WSHSY and SAAADI. The CDR3 has 17 residues. This chain's CDR3 is CASSESSFARHNSPLHF. The CDR3 coding sequence is TGCGCCAGCAGTGAGTCCTCCTTCGCCAGACATAATTCACCCCTCCACTTT.

This sequence joins TRBV29-1 and TRBJ2-1; 8 nucleotides match TRBD2. The V gene end was trimmed by 5 bases and the J gene end by 4 bases; junction bases not matched to a gene: 7. Germline V gene sequence: CDR1 SQVTM, CDR2 ANQGSEA. CDR3 length equals 14 residues. The CDR3: CSVFGGGTYNEQFF. The CDR3 nucleotides read TGCAGCGTTTTCGGGGGGGGTACTTACAATGAGCAGTTCTTC.